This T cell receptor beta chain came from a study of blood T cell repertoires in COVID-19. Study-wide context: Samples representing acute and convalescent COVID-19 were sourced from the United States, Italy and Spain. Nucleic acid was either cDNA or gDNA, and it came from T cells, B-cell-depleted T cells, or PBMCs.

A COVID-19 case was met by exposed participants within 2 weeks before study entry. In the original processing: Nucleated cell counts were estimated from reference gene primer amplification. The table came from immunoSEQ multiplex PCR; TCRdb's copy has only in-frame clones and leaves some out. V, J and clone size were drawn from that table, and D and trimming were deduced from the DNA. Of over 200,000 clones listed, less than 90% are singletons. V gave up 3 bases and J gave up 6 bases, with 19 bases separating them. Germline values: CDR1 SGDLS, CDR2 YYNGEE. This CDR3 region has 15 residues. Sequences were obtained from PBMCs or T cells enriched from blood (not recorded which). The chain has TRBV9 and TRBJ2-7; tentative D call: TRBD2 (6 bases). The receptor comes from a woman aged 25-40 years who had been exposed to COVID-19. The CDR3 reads CASSEDGGAMREQYF. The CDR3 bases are TGTGCCAGCAGCGAGGACGGGGGAGCGATGCGCGAGCAGTACTTC.